The rows below give T cell receptor beta chains drawn from one sample of a study of beta chain features in type 1 diabetes. This table comes from immunoSEQ multiplex PCR, and its TCRdb copy is limited to in-frame clones, with some not included. The sample has 680,000 or so clones, less than 20% seen once. Source material: naive CD4+ T cells from blood. These receptors all come from a man aged 18 to 30 in good health. CDR3s leave out the opening cysteine and the closing phenylalanine or tryptophan. Fields, in order: clone size, V gene, J gene, CDR3 protein. Size tells how often a clone was seen (once, few, many) or the class of an expanded clone, and some rows leave it out.

abundance: .; v_gene: TRBV2; j_gene: TRBJ1-4; CDR3aa: ASRLRGLFQEKLF
abundance: few; v_gene: TRBV9; j_gene: TRBJ1-2; CDR3aa: ASSVLETGENYGYT
abundance: .; v_gene: TRBV21-1; j_gene: TRBJ1-5; CDR3aa: ASSKEGGDYQPQH
abundance: few; v_gene: TRBV4-1; j_gene: TRBJ1-5; CDR3aa: ASSPFDRSNQPQH
abundance: .; v_gene: TRBV6-5; j_gene: TRBJ2-7; CDR3aa: ASRGGMGVFREQY
abundance: .; v_gene: TRBV7-2; j_gene: TRBJ1-1; CDR3aa: ASSLRQKNTEAF
abundance: .; v_gene: TRBV9; j_gene: TRBJ2-7; CDR3aa: ASSVAGGGEQY
abundance: few; v_gene: TRBV7-9; j_gene: TRBJ1-3; CDR3aa: ASSARTGSGNTIY
abundance: few; v_gene: TRBV7-2; j_gene: TRBJ1-2; CDR3aa: ASSMRQGGYYGYT
abundance: few; v_gene: TRBV10-3; j_gene: TRBJ2-5; CDR3aa: AISGGPGTQETQY
abundance: .; v_gene: TRBV7-8; j_gene: TRBJ1-3; CDR3aa: ASSLMNTIY
abundance: .; v_gene: TRBV5-4; j_gene: TRBJ2-7; CDR3aa: ASTRGGVIYEQY
abundance: .; v_gene: TRBV5-1; j_gene: TRBJ2-3; CDR3aa: ASSFPPDTQY
abundance: .; v_gene: TRBV5-6; j_gene: TRBJ2-3; CDR3aa: ASSLAAGQDTQY
abundance: few; v_gene: TRBV7-2; j_gene: TRBJ2-3; CDR3aa: ASSLTTSRRSTDTQY
abundance: few; v_gene: TRBV7-2; j_gene: TRBJ1-6; CDR3aa: ASSQGGNLYNSPLH
abundance: .; v_gene: TRBV6-1; j_gene: TRBJ2-2; CDR3aa: ATTGTGGGGELF
abundance: .; v_gene: TRBV9; j_gene: TRBJ2-7; CDR3aa: ASSRGTLSYEQY
abundance: .; v_gene: TRBV10-3; j_gene: TRBJ2-5; CDR3aa: AINNRDRVQETQY
abundance: .; v_gene: TRBV19; j_gene: TRBJ1-1; CDR3aa: ASSRRIVANTEAF
abundance: .; v_gene: TRBV9; j_gene: TRBJ1-6; CDR3aa: ASSAGQGIGPLH
abundance: few; v_gene: TRBV9; j_gene: TRBJ2-7; CDR3aa: ASSGPGGTGSEQY
abundance: few; v_gene: TRBV4-3; j_gene: TRBJ1-4; CDR3aa: ASSQNGRGRSEKLF
abundance: .; v_gene: TRBV6-6; j_gene: TRBJ1-5; CDR3aa: ASVIRGAGNQPQH
abundance: few; v_gene: TRBV9; j_gene: TRBJ2-5; CDR3aa: ASSAGIAGSETQY
abundance: few; v_gene: TRBV30; j_gene: TRBJ2-7; CDR3aa: AWKGRQTYEQY
abundance: .; v_gene: TRBV5-6; j_gene: TRBJ1-1; CDR3aa: ASSLVGKMNTEAF
abundance: few; v_gene: TRBV7-3; j_gene: TRBJ2-5; CDR3aa: ASSPGGQETQY
abundance: .; v_gene: TRBV29-1; j_gene: TRBJ2-7; CDR3aa: SITPVGSYEQY
abundance: .; v_gene: TRBV9; j_gene: TRBJ2-7; CDR3aa: ASSVATADFEQY
abundance: .; v_gene: TRBV9; j_gene: TRBJ2-1; CDR3aa: ASSSLGGGLYNEQF
abundance: few; v_gene: TRBV7-9; j_gene: TRBJ1-5; CDR3aa: ASSLGRGQGNQPQH
abundance: .; v_gene: TRBV28; j_gene: TRBJ2-1; CDR3aa: ASSPHNEQF
abundance: few; v_gene: TRBV7-3; j_gene: TRBJ1-3; CDR3aa: ASSRGTSSGNTIY
abundance: .; v_gene: TRBV7-3; j_gene: TRBJ2-1; CDR3aa: ASSSSTGGQNEQF
abundance: few; v_gene: TRBV5-1; j_gene: TRBJ2-4; CDR3aa: ASSLAPQGAKNIQY
abundance: .; v_gene: TRBV25-1; j_gene: TRBJ1-1; CDR3aa: ASSEDRNTEAF
abundance: few; v_gene: TRBV7-2; j_gene: TRBJ1-1; CDR3aa: ASSLIRNMNTEAF
abundance: .; v_gene: TRBV19; j_gene: TRBJ2-1; CDR3aa: ASSIWRVTGNEQF
abundance: few; v_gene: TRBV5-1; j_gene: TRBJ2-1; CDR3aa: ASSLGFDNEQF
abundance: few; v_gene: TRBV18; j_gene: TRBJ1-3; CDR3aa: ASSPYTGYTIY
abundance: few; v_gene: TRBV6-5; j_gene: TRBJ2-3; CDR3aa: ASTSRGARTDTQY
abundance: .; v_gene: TRBV28; j_gene: TRBJ1-1; CDR3aa: ASSDRGKSTEAF
abundance: few; v_gene: TRBV5-1; j_gene: TRBJ2-5; CDR3aa: ASSQHRQETQY
abundance: .; v_gene: TRBV4-1; j_gene: TRBJ2-5; CDR3aa: ASSQGRRETQY
abundance: few; v_gene: TRBV6-6; j_gene: TRBJ2-1; CDR3aa: ASSPVRGPQF
abundance: few; v_gene: TRBV29-1; j_gene: TRBJ2-2; CDR3aa: SVLTGANTGELF
abundance: .; v_gene: TRBV20-1; j_gene: TRBJ1-2; CDR3aa: SGSKEGGYT
abundance: few; v_gene: TRBV6-5; j_gene: TRBJ1-6; CDR3aa: ASSYGHGGNSPLH
abundance: .; v_gene: TRBV5-1; j_gene: TRBJ1-1; CDR3aa: ASSPGPNTEAF
abundance: few; v_gene: TRBV9; j_gene: TRBJ1-2; CDR3aa: ASSVEPHSANYGYT
abundance: few; v_gene: TRBV4-3; j_gene: TRBJ2-5; CDR3aa: ASSQEPPGQNQETQY